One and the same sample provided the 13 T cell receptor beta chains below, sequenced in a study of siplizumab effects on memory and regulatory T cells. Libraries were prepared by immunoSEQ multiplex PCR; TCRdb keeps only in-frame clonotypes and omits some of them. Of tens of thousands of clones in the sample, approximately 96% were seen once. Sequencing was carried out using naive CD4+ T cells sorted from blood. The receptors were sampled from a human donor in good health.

Here the CDR3 reads CASSLNHRAAGGALHF. The CDR3 nucleotides read TGTGCCAGCAGCTTAAATCACCGGGCGGCGGGAGGAGCCCTCCACTTT. V gene TRBV7-3 combines with J gene TRBJ1-6; D uncertain. Germline V CDR1 and CDR2: SGHTA, FQGTGA. This CDR3 region has 16 residues. With 1 base removed from V and 14 bases from J, the gap between germline ends came to 21 bases.

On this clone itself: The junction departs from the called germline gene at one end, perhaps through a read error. The CDR3 spells CASSFMDGDQFF. Written as DNA, the CDR3 is TGTGCCAGCAGCTTTATGGACGGCGATCAATTCTTC. The chain joins TRBV7-2 to TRBJ2-7; unclear D gene. The CDR3 extends over 12 amino acids. Germline V lookup: CDR1 SGHTA, CDR2 FQGNSA.

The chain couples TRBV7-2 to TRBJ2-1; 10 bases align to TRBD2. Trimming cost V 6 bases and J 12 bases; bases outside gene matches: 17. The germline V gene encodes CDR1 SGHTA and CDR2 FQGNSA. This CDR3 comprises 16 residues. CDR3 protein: CASRRSPSGGKAWQFF. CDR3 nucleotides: TGTGCCAGCAGACGCTCACCTAGCGGGGGCAAAGCCTGGCAGTTCTTC.

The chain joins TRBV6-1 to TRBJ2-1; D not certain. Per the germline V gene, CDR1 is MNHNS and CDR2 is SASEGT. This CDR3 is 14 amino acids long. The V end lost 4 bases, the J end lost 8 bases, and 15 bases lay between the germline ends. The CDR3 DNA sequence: TGTGCCAGCAGTGGCCCTTTCGGTACGGATGAGCAGTTCTTC. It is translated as CASSGPFGTDEQFF.

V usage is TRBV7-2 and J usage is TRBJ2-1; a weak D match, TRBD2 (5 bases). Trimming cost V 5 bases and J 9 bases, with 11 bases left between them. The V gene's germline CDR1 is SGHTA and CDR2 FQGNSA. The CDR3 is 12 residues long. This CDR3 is CASSPRTSEQFF. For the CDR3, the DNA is TGTGCCAGCAGCCCCCGAACTAGTGAGCAGTTCTTC.

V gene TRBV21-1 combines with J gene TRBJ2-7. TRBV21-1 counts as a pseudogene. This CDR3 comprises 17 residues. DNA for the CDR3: TGTGCCAGCAGCTTGAGCCCCTTAGTTCTAAACACCTACGAGCAGTACTTC. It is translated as CASSLSPLVLNTYEQYF.

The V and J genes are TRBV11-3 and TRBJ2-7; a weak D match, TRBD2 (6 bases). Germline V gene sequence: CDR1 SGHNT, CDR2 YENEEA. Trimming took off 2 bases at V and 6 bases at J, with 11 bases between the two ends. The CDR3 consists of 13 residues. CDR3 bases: TGTGCCAGCAGCTTAACGGCGGGGAGCGAGCAGTACTTC. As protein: CASSLTAGSEQYF.

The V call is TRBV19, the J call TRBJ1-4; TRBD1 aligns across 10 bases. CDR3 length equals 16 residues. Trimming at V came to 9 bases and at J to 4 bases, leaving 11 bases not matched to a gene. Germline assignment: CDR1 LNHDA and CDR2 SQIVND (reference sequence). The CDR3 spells CASQGGTGVFNEKLFF. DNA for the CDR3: TGTGCCAGCCAAGGGGGGACAGGGGTCTTTAATGAAAAACTGTTTTTT.

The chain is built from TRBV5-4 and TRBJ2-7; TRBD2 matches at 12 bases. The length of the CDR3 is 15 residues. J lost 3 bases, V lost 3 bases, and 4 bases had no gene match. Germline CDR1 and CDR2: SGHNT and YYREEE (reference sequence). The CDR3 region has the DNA TGTGCCAGCAGCTCGCTAGCGGGGGGGCTCTACGAGCAGTACTTC. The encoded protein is CASSSLAGGLYEQYF.

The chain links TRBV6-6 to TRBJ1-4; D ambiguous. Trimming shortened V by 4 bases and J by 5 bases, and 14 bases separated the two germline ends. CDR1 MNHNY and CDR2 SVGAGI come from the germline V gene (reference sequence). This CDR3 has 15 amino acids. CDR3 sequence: CASSSLDGYNEKLFF. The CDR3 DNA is TGTGCCAGCAGTTCTTTAGACGGGTACAATGAAAAACTGTTTTTT.

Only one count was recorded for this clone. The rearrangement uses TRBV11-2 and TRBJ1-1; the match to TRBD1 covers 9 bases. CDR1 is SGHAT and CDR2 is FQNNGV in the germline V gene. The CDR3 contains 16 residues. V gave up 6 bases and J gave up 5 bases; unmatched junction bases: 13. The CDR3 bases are TGTGCCAGCAGACAGCTGAGGCGGACAGGGGCTACTGAAGCTTTCTTT. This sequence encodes CASRQLRRTGATEAFF.

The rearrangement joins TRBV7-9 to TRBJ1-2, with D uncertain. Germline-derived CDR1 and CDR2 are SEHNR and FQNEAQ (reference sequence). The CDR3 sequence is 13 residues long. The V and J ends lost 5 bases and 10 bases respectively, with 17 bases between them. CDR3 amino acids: CASSIRQERIYTF. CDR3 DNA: TGTGCCAGCAGCATACGACAAGAGAGAATCTACACCTTC.

The CDR3 DNA is TGTGCCAGCAGTTACTCCCAGGTCGGATACGAGCAGTACTTC. Its translation: CASSYSQVGYEQYF. V and J are TRBV6-6 and TRBJ2-7; D unclear. This CDR3 has 14 amino acids. V was clipped by 0 bases and J by 4 bases, with 10 bases between them. CDR1 is MNHNY, CDR2 SVGAGI, per germline (reference sequence).